These T cell receptor beta chains were read from a single sample in a study of chemoradiotherapy in HPV16-positive cancers. The method was immunoSEQ multiplex PCR; TCRdb's version includes in-frame clones alone and lacks a portion of them. The table has some 31,000 clones, around 93% seen once; the top ten hold roughly a fifth. Sequenced material: blood, taken from a patient who underwent chemoradiotherapy. The source is a human donor with HPV-associated anogenital cancer. Each CDR3 is given with its conserved first and last residue. D genes are given only for firm matches. Rows give clone size only sometimes, using once, few, many, or a class for an expanded clone.

- | TRBJ1-2 | TRBV19 | - | CASSVLQGGFGGYAF | TGTGCCAGTAGTGTTTTACAGGGAGGGTTCGGTGGCTACGCCTTC
- | TRBJ2-1 | TRBV7-2 | - | CASSHVGGSSYNEQFF | TGTGCCAGCAGCCATGTGGGGGGAAGCTCCTACAATGAGCAGTTCTTC
- | TRBJ2-1 | TRBV18 | TRBD1 | CASSAGTGNYNEQFF | TGTGCCAGCTCGGCCGGGACAGGGAATTACAATGAGCAGTTCTTC
- | TRBJ1-5 | TRBV2 | - | CASSPEVGNQPQHF | TGTGCCAGCAGTCCTGAGGTCGGCAATCAGCCCCAGCATTTT
- | TRBJ2-5 | TRBV5-4 | - | CASSLDRRGETQYF | TGTGCCAGCAGCTTGGACAGAAGAGGAGAGACCCAGTACTTC
- | TRBJ1-1 | TRBV10-3 | - | CAINENMNTEAFF | TGTGCCATCAACGAAAACATGAACACTGAAGCTTTCTTT
- | TRBJ2-7 | TRBV4-1 | TRBD2 | CASSILAGGIYEQYF | TGCGCCAGCAGCATCCTAGCGGGAGGGATCTACGAGCAGTACTTC
- | TRBJ2-4 | TRBV7-2 | - | CASSLGVGSLAKNIQYF | TGTGCCAGCAGCTTAGGTGTCGGGTCCTTAGCCAAAAACATTCAGTACTTC
- | TRBJ2-1 | TRBV6-1 | - | CASSEWGAHWDEQFF | TGTGCCAGCAGTGAATGGGGGGCGCATTGGGATGAGCAGTTCTTC
- | TRBJ2-1 | TRBV27 | TRBD2 | CASSPGLAPYNEQFF | TGTGCCAGCAGTCCTGGACTAGCTCCCTACAATGAGCAGTTCTTC
- | TRBJ1-2 | TRBV28 | - | CASSGGRDYGYTF | TGTGCCAGCAGTGGGGGGCGGGACTATGGCTACACCTTC
- | TRBJ2-5 | TRBV28 | - | CASSITGVQETQYF | TGTGCCAGCAGTATCACGGGGGTGCAAGAGACCCAGTACTTC
- | TRBJ1-1 | TRBV7-2 | - | CASSLGVFRGAFF | TGTGCCAGCAGCTTAGGGGTCTTCCGGGGAGCTTTCTTT
- | TRBJ2-2 | TRBV4-1 | TRBD2 | CASSQVAGGNTGELFF | TGCGCCAGCAGCCAAGTAGCGGGGGGTAACACCGGGGAGCTGTTTTTT
- | TRBJ2-7 | TRBV5-6 | TRBD2 | CASSLTSGVYEQYF | TGTGCCAGCAGCTTGACTAGCGGGGTCTACGAGCAGTACTTC
- | TRBJ2-7 | TRBV27 | TRBD1 | CASSLRGTGGYEQYF | TGTGCCAGCAGTTTACGGGGGACAGGGGGGTACGAGCAGTACTTC
- | TRBJ2-3 | TRBV7-7 | - | CASSPIGLGGADTQYF | TGTGCCAGCAGCCCCATCGGATTGGGGGGCGCAGATACGCAGTATTTT
- | TRBJ2-3 | TRBV5-1 | - | CASSSLPPDSTDTQYF | TGCGCCAGCAGCTCCCTCCCCCCTGACAGCACAGATACGCAGTATTTT
- | TRBJ1-1 | TRBV19 | - | CAALRGTEAFF | TGTGCCGCTTTACGAGGCACTGAAGCTTTCTTT
- | TRBJ2-3 | TRBV6-5 | TRBD1 | CASSSPGQGTNTQYF | TGTGCCAGCAGTTCACCGGGACAGGGGACGAATACGCAGTATTTT
- | TRBJ2-5 | TRBV2 | - | CASSARTEGTQYF | TGTGCCAGCAGTGCGCGGACTGAGGGGACCCAGTACTTC
- | TRBJ2-7 | TRBV6-4 | TRBD1 | CASSECPGTGGSEQYF | TGTGCCAGCAGCGAGTGCCCCGGGACAGGGGGCAGCGAGCAGTACTTC
- | TRBJ2-7 | TRBV5-1 | TRBD2 | CASSRGGQGDYEQYF | TGCGCCAGCAGCCGCGGGGGGCAGGGAGACTACGAGCAGTACTTC
once | TRBJ2-1 | TRBV11-2 | TRBD2 | CASSLDRTSGRAQFF | TGTGCCAGCAGCTTAGATCGGACTAGCGGGAGGGCCCAGTTCTTC
- | TRBJ2-7 | TRBV7-9 | - | CASSLENTYEQYF | TGTGCCAGCAGCTTAGAAAACACCTACGAGCAGTACTTC
- | TRBJ2-6 | TRBV5-4 | TRBD2 | CASSFDGTSPSGANVLTF | TGTGCCAGCAGCTTTGACGGGACTAGTCCCTCTGGGGCCAACGTCCTGACTTTC
- | TRBJ1-5 | TRBV27 | TRBD1 | CASSLTGVLSYGNQPQHF | TGTGCCAGCAGCTTAACAGGGGTCCTATCTTATGGCAATCAGCCCCAGCATTTT
few | TRBJ2-6 | TRBV5-1 | - | CASSLGESSGANVLTF | TGCGCCAGCAGCTTGGGAGAGAGCTCTGGGGCCAACGTCCTGACTTTC
- | TRBJ1-1 | TRBV15 | - | CATSRDGLGNTEAFF | TGTGCCACCAGCAGAGACGGTCTGGGGAACACTGAAGCTTTCTTT
- | TRBJ1-1 | TRBV6-5 | - | CASSPLPPNTEAFF | TGTGCTAGCAGTCCGTTGCCTCCGAACACTGAAGCTTTCTTT
- | TRBJ2-2 | TRBV7-2 | - | CASSLSSLTGELFF | TGTGCCAGCAGCTTGTCTAGTCTGACCGGGGAGCTGTTTTTT
- | TRBJ1-5 | TRBV7-6 | TRBD1 | CASSLTGTDQPQHF | TGTGCCAGCAGCTTGACAGGGACGGATCAGCCCCAGCATTTT
- | TRBJ2-3 | TRBV5-1 | TRBD2 | CASSLFLAGEDTQYF | TGCGCCAGCAGCTTGTTCCTAGCGGGAGAAGATACGCAGTATTTT
- | TRBJ2-2 | TRBV10-3 | TRBD2 | CAISDPSGSSTGELFF | TGTGCCATCAGTGACCCTAGCGGGAGTAGCACCGGGGAGCTGTTTTTT
- | TRBJ1-5 | TRBV19 | - | CASNDGPGFLPQHF | TGTGCCAGTAATGACGGTCCCGGGTTTTTGCCCCAGCATTTT
few | TRBJ1-5 | TRBV30 | - | CAWSPRTYSNQPQHF | TGTGCCTGGAGTCCTCGAACCTATAGCAATCAGCCCCAGCATTTT
- | TRBJ2-2 | TRBV2 | - | CASKKTGENTGELFF | TGTGCCAGCAAAAAGACAGGAGAGAACACCGGGGAGCTGTTTTTT
- | TRBJ1-1 | TRBV5-5 | TRBD1 | CASNPGQGRAGTEAFF | TGTGCCAGCAACCCGGGACAGGGGAGGGCAGGGACTGAAGCTTTCTTT
- | TRBJ2-3 | TRBV4-3 | - | CASSQVEGRGTDTQYF | TGCGCCAGCAGCCAAGTTGAGGGCCGAGGCACAGATACGCAGTATTTT
- | TRBJ2-2 | TRBV7-9 | - | CASSLSFQGPGELFF | TGTGCCAGCAGCCTATCCTTTCAGGGCCCCGGGGAGCTGTTTTTT
- | TRBJ2-7 | TRBV27 | TRBD1 | CASSSTTGALYEQYF | TGTGCCAGCAGTTCGACCACAGGGGCCCTATACGAGCAGTACTTC
- | TRBJ1-5 | TRBV5-1 | - | CASSLVPGENQPQHF | TGCGCCAGCAGCTTGGTTCCGGGGGAAAATCAGCCCCAGCATTTT
- | TRBJ1-6 | TRBV19 | - | CASSMSGRENSPLHF | TGTGCCAGTAGTATGTCGGGCAGGGAGAATTCACCCCTCCACTTT
- | TRBJ1-3 | TRBV7-2 | TRBD1 | CASSLGGQGLSGNTIYF | TGTGCCAGCAGCTTAGGGGGACAGGGCCTCTCTGGAAACACCATATATTTT
- | TRBJ2-5 | TRBV6-6 | - | CASSYRTVQETQYF | TGTGCCAGCAGTTACCGGACCGTCCAAGAGACCCAGTACTTC
- | TRBJ2-7 | TRBV4-3 | - | CASSRNQAAYEQYF | TGCGCCAGCAGCCGCAACCAGGCAGCCTACGAGCAGTACTTC
- | TRBJ2-3 | TRBV9 | TRBD2 | CASSEGLAGGRRTDTQYF | TGTGCCAGCAGCGAGGGACTAGCGGGGGGCAGACGCACAGATACGCAGTATTTT
- | TRBJ1-2 | TRBV6-6 | TRBD1 | CASSFGQGAGGYTF | TGTGCCAGCAGTTTCGGACAGGGGGCTGGTGGCTACACCTTC
- | TRBJ2-7 | TRBV10-3 | - | CAISESLGGPISYEQYF | TGTGCCATCAGTGAGTCGTTGGGGGGGCCTATCTCCTACGAGCAGTACTTC
- | TRBJ2-7 | TRBV15 | - | CATSRDLGLMYEQYF | TGTGCCACCAGCAGAGATTTGGGACTCATGTACGAGCAGTACTTC
- | TRBJ2-7 | TRBV11-2 | TRBD1 | CASSLEITGDECEQYF | TGTGCCAGCAGCTTAGAGATCACAGGGGACGAATGTGAGCAGTACTTC